This entry lists 4 T cell receptor beta chains sequenced from one sample in a study of shared clonotypes between healthy human individuals. Sequencing used immunoSEQ multiplex PCR; TCRdb keeps in-frame clones, though not all of them. The repertoire holds about 490,000 clones, with almost 80% as singletons. Material for sequencing was PBMCs. Every receptor here comes from a woman aged 40 to 55 in good health. Some clones in this sample may be carry-over from other donors' samples.

The chain carries TRBV30 and TRBJ2-5; 7 bases agree with TRBD2. This CDR3 contains 12 residues. CDR1 is GTSNPN and CDR2 is SVGIG in the germline V gene (reference sequence). The V and J ends lost 7 bases and 5 bases, in that order; junction bases with no gene match: 7. CDR3 sequence (DNA): TGTGCCTTCCTGACTAGCCGGGAGACCCAGTACTTC. Translation: CAFLTSRETQYF.

In DNA form, the CDR3 reads TGTGCCAGCAGCTTGGTCGGGGAGGGCGGGGAGCTGTTTTTT. Amino acid sequence: CASSLVGEGGELFF. The chain carries TRBV5-4 and TRBJ2-2; 7 bases are shared with TRBD2. Germline V lookup: CDR1 SGHNT, CDR2 YYREEE (reference sequence). Unmatched junction bases numbered 3, after V lost 0 bases and J lost 7 bases. This CDR3 is 14 amino acids long.

This chain uses TRBV5-1 with TRBJ2-7; D might be TRBD1 or TRBD2, each matching 6 bases. Germline V gene sequence: CDR1 SGHRS, CDR2 YFSETQ. This CDR3 has 14 residues. Trimming removed 3 bases from V and 2 bases from J, with 12 bases in between. In DNA form, the CDR3 reads TGCGCCAGCAGCTGGATGGGGGGCCCCTACGAGCAGTACTTC. It is translated as CASSWMGGPYEQYF.

The rearrangement links TRBV13 to TRBJ2-1; weak D call: TRBD1 (5 bases). The CDR3 runs 17 residues. Trimming took off 0 bases at V and 9 bases at J, with 21 bases between the two ends. From germline, CDR1 is PRHDT and CDR2 FYEKMQ (reference sequence). The DNA for the CDR3 is TGTGCCAGCAGCTTAGGGGGGATGAAGGGGTGGTCGAGTGAGCAGTTCTTC. Amino acid sequence: CASSLGGMKGWSSEQFF.